The rows below give T cell receptor beta chains drawn from one sample of a study of T cells in Graves' hyperthyroidism and ophthalmopathy. MiXCR, run by TCRdb on the multiplex PCR reads, gives a single entry per CDR3 protein. The repertoire consists of about 540,000 distinct CDR3 sequences, with around 42% occurring once and the leading ten covering about 8.3%. Material: peripheral blood or thyroid tissue (not recorded which). The source of these receptors is a young woman with Graves' hyperthyroidism. CDR3s include the opening cysteine and the closing phenylalanine or tryptophan. The D gene is left open where the match is weak. Rows give clone size only sometimes, using once, few, many, or a class for an expanded clone.

J | size | V | D | DNA | CDR3
TRBJ1-4 | - | TRBV28 | - | TGTGCCAGCAGTTTATTTGGGAGGCCAGGTGAAAAACTGTTTTTT | CASSLFGRPGEKLFF
TRBJ2-2 | many | TRBV20-1 | - | TGCAGTGCTAGGCTCCCCGGGGAGCTGTTTTTT | CSARLPGELFF
TRBJ1-4 | - | TRBV5-1 | - | TGCGCCAGCAGCCCGGGTAGCAGTAATGAAAAACTGTTTTTT | CASSPGSSNEKLFF
TRBJ2-7 | many | TRBV29-1 | - | TGCAGCGTTGAAGTTACCGGACGCAGCTACGAGCAGTACTTC | CSVEVTGRSYEQYF
TRBJ2-7 | - | TRBV28 | - | TGTGCCAGCAATGGGGACGGATCCTACGAGCAGTACTTC | CASNGDGSYEQYF
TRBJ1-2 | - | TRBV24-1 | TRBD1 | TGTGCCACCTGTGATCAGGACAGGGTCTATGGCTACACCTTC | CATCDQDRVYGYTF
TRBJ1-5 | many | TRBV19 | - | TGTGCCAGCAAGGGCGGGGTAGGGGAACAGCCCCAGCATTTT | CASKGGVGEQPQHF
TRBJ1-4 | many | TRBV20-1 | TRBD1 | TGCAGTGCTAGCCCCGAGGGACAGTTTAATGAAAAACTGTTTTTT | CSASPEGQFNEKLFF
TRBJ2-7 | many | TRBV6-2/TRBV6-3 | TRBD2 | TGTGCCAGCAGTTACAGCAGCGGGAGCTCCTACGAGCAGTACTTC | CASSYSSGSSYEQYF
TRBJ1-1 | - | TRBV10-1 | - | TGCGCCAGCAGTGCGGTCCCGGGAAGGACTGAAGCTTTCTTT | CASSAVPGRTEAFF
TRBJ1-5 | many | TRBV6-1 | - | TGTGCCAGCCGGGGAGGTAGCAATCAGCCCCAGCATTTT | CASRGGSNQPQHF
TRBJ1-5 | - | TRBV20-1 | TRBD1 | TGCAGTGCGGGACAGGACAGGCGGGGTCAGCCCCAGCATTTT | CSAGQDRRGQPQHF
TRBJ2-7 | few | TRBV27 | TRBD2 | TGTGCCAGCCGGGGGGGAGTGGTGTCCTACGAGCAGTACTTC | CASRGGVVSYEQYF
TRBJ2-6 | few | TRBV29-1 | - | TGCAGCGTTGCCGGGACTCGCTCTGGGGCCAACGTCCTGACTTTC | CSVAGTRSGANVLTF
TRBJ1-5 | many | TRBV2 | - | TGTGCCAGCAGTGAACGGGGGATAGCGGTTGACAATCAGCCCCAGCATTTT | CASSERGIAVDNQPQHF
TRBJ1-2 | many | TRBV30 | - | TGTGCCGCCTCGGGATTCTATGGCTACACCTTC | CAASGFYGYTF
TRBJ1-1 | - | TRBV20-1 | - | TGCAGTGCTAGGGGCGCCGGAATTGAAGCTTTCTTT | CSARGAGIEAFF
TRBJ2-7 | - | TRBV20-1 | - | TGCAGTGCTAGAGAGTTGGACGAGCAGTACTTC | CSARELDEQYF
TRBJ2-5 | - | TRBV27 | TRBD1 | TGTGCCAGCAGTTCTCCAGGGGGCAATCAGCCCCAGTACTTC | CASSSPGGNQPQYF
TRBJ2-1 | - | TRBV20-1 | TRBD2 | TGCAGTGCTGACCGACTAGCGGGAAATGAGCAGTTCTTC | CSADRLAGNEQFF